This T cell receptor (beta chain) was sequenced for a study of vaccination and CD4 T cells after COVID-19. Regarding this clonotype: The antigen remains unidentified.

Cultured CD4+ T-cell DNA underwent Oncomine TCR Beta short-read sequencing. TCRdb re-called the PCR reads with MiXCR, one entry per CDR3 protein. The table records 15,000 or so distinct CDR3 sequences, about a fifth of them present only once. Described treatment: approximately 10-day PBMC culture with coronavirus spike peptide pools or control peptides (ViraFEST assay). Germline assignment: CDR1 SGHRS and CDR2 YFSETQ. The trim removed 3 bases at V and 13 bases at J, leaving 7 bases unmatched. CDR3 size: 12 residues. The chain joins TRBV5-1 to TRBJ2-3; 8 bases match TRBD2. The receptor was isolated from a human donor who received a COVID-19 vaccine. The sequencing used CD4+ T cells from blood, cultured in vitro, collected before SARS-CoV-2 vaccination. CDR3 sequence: CASSWERGREYF. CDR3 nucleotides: TGCGCCAGCAGCTGGGAGCGGGGGCGCGAGTATTTT.